This T cell receptor beta chain was identified in a study of shared clonotypes between healthy human individuals. Naive CD8 cells were CD45RO-negative, positively selected for CCR7, excluding terminally differentiated effector memory CD45RA+ cells. This clone was detected once. The assay was immunoSEQ multiplex PCR, and TCRdb's table has in-frame clones only and misses some. Seen here are about 2.2 million clones, around 93% observed once, and the top ten hold around 1.8%. The V end lost 0 bases, the J end lost 8 bases, and 8 bases lay between the germline ends. The CDR3 covers 13 residues. The germline V gene has CDR1 LNHNV and CDR2 YYDKDF (reference sequence).

The receptor comes from a young man in good health. Some clones in this sample may be carry-over from other donors' samples. Sequencing was carried out using naive CD8+ T cells from PBMCs. The chain links TRBV15 to TRBJ1-3; D call uncertain. The CDR3 reads CATSRDWGDTIYF. The CDR3 DNA reads as TGTGCCACCAGCAGAGACTGGGGAGACACCATATATTTT. The whole variable domain, filled in from reference TRBV15 and TRBJ1-3, reads DAMVIQNPRYQVTQFGKPVTLSCSQTLNHNVMYWYQQKSSQAPKLLFHYYDKDFNNEADTPDNFQSRRPNTSFCFLDIRSPGLGDTAMYLCATSRDWGDTIYFGEGSWLTVV.